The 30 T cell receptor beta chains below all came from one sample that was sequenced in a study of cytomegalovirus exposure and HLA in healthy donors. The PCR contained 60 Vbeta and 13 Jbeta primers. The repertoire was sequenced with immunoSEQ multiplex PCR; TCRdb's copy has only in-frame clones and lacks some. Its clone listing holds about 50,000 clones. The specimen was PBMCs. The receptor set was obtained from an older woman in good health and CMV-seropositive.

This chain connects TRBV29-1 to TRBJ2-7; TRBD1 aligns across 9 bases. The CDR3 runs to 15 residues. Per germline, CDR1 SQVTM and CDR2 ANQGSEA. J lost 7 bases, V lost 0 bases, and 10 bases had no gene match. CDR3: CSVEDRGTGLGEQYF. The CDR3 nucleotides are TGCAGCGTTGAAGATCGGGGGACAGGGCTAGGGGAGCAGTACTTC.

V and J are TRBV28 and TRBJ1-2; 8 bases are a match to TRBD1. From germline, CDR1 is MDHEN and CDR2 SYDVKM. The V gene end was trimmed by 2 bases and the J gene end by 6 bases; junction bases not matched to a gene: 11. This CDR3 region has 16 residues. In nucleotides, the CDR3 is TGTGCCAGCAGTTTAATGGCAGGGGGCGGGATAAATGGCTACACCTTC. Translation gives CASSLMAGGGINGYTF.

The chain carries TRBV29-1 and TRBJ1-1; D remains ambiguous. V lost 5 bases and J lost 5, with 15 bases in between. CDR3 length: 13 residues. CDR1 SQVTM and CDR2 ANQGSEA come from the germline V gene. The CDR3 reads CSVIAGTATEAFF. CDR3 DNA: TGCAGCGTTATCGCGGGAACCGCGACTGAAGCTTTCTTT.

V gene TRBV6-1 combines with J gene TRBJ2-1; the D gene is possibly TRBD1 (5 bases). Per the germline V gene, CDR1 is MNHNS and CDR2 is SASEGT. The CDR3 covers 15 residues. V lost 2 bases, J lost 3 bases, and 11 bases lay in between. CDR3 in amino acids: CASSEFAQVYNEQFF. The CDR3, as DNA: TGTGCCAGCAGTGAATTCGCACAGGTCTACAATGAGCAGTTCTTC.

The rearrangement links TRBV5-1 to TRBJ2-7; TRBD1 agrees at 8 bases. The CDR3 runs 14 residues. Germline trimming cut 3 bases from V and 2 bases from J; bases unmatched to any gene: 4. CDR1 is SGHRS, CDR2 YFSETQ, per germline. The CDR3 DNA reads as TGCGCCAGCAGCTCTACAGGGGGTACCTACGAGCAGTACTTC. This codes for CASSSTGGTYEQYF.

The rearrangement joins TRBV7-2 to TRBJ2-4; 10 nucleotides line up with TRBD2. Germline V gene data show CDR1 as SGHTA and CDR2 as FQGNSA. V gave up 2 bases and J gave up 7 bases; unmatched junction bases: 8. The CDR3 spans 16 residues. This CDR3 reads CASSLQAGGPGNIQYF. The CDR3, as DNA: TGTGCCAGCAGCTTACAAGCGGGGGGGCCGGGGAACATTCAGTACTTC.

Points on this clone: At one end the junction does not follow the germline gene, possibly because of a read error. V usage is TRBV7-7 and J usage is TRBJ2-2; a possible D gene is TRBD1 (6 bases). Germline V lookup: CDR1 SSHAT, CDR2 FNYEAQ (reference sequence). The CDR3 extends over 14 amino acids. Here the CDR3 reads CASSLRGSTGELFF. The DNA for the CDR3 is TGTGCTAGCAGCTTAAGGGGGTCCACCGGGGAGCTGTTTTTT.

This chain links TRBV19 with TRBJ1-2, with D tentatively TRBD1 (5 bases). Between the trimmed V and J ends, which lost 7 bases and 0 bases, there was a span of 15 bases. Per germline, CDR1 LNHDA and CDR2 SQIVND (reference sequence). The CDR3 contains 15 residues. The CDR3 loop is CASTIPLGPNYGYTF. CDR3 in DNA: TGTGCCAGTACCATTCCGTTGGGGCCTAACTATGGCTACACCTTC. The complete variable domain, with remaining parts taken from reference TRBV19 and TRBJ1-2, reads DGGITQSPKYLFRKEGQNVTLSCEQNLNHDAMYWYRQDPGQGLRLIYYSQIVNDFQKGDIAEGYSVSREKKESFPLTVTSAQKNPTAFYLCASTIPLGPNYGYTFGSGTRLTVV.

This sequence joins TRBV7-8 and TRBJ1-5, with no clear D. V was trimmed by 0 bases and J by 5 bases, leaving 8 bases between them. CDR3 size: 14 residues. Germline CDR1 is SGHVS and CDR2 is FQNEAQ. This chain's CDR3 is CASSLAAEDQPQHF. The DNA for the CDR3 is TGTGCCAGCAGCTTAGCGGCAGAAGATCAGCCCCAGCATTTT.

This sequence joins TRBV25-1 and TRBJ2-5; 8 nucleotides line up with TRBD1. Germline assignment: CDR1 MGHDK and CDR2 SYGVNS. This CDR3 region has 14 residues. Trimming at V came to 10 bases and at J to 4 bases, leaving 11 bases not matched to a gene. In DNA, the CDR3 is TGTGCCACCCAGACAGGGGACATGGGAGAGACCCAGTACTTC. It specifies CATQTGDMGETQYF.

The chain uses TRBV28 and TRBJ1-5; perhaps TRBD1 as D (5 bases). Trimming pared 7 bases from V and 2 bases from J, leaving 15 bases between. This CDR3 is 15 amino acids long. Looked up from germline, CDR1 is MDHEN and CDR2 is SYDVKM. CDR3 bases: TGTGCCAGCACCCGGGGGGGGGAGGGCAATCAGCCCCAGCATTTT. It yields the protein CASTRGGEGNQPQHF.

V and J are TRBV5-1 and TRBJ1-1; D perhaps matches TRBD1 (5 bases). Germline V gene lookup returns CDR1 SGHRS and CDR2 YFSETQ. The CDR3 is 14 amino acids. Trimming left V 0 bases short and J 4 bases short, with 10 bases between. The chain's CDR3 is CASSLEAGITEAFF. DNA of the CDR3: TGCGCCAGCAGCTTGGAAGCAGGGATCACTGAAGCTTTCTTT.

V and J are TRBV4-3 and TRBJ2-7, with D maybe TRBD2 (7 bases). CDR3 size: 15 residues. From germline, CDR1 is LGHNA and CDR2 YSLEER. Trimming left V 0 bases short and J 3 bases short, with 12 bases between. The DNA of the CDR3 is TGCGCCAGCAGCCAAGACCGGGGGGCCTTCTACGAGCAGTACTTC. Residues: CASSQDRGAFYEQYF.

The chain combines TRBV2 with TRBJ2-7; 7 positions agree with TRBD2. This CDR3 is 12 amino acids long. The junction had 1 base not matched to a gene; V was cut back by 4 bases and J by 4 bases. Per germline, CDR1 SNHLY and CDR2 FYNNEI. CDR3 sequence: CASSAGGYEQYF. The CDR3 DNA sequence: TGTGCCAGCAGTGCGGGGGGATACGAGCAGTACTTC.

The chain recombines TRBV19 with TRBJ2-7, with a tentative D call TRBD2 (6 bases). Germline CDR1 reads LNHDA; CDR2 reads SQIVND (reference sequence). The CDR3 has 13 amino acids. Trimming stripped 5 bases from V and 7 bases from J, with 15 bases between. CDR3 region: CASSGNGTREQYF. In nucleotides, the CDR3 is TGTGCCAGTAGTGGAAACGGGACTCGGGAGCAGTACTTC.

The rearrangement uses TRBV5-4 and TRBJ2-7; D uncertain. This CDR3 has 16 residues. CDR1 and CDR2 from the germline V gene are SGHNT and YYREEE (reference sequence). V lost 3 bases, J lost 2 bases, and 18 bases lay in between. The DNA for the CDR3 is TGTGCCAGCAGCTGGTTCGGATGGAGTCACGCCTACGAGCAGTACTTC. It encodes CASSWFGWSHAYEQYF. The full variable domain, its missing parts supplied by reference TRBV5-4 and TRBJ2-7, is ETGVTQSPTHLIKTRGQQVTLRCSSQSGHNTVSWYQQALGQGPQFIFQYYREEENGRGNFPPRFSGLQFPNYSSELNVNALELDDSALYLCASSWFGWSHAYEQYFGPGTRLTVT.

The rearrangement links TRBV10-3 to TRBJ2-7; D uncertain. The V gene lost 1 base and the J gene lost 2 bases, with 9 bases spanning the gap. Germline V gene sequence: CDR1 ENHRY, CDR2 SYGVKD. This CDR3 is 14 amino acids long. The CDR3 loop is CAISEYEVTYEQYF. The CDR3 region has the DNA TGTGCCATCAGTGAGTATGAGGTCACCTACGAGCAGTACTTC.

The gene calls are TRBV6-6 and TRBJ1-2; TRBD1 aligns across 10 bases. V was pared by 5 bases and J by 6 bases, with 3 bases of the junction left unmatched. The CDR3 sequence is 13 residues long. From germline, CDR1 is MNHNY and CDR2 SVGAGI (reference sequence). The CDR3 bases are TGTGCCAGCAGTCCAGACAGGGGGCATGGCTACACCTTC. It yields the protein CASSPDRGHGYTF.

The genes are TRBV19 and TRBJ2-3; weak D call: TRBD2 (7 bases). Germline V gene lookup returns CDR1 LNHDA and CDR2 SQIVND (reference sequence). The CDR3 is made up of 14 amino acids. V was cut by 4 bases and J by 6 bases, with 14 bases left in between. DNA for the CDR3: TGTGCCAGTAGTAATCGGGGGGCCGTGGATACGCAGTATTTT. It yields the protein CASSNRGAVDTQYF.

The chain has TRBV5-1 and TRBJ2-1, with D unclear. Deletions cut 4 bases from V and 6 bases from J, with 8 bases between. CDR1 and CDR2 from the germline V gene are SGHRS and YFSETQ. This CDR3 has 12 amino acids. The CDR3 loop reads CASSDNSNEQFF. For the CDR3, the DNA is TGCGCCAGCAGCGATAATAGCAATGAGCAGTTCTTC.

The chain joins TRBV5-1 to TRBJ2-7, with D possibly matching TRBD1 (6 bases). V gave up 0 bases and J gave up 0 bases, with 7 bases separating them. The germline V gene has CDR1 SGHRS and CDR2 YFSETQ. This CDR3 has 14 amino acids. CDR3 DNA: TGCGCCAGCAGCTTGGAAGGGGGCTCCTACGAGCAGTACTTC. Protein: CASSLEGGSYEQYF. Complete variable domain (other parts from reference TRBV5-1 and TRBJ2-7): KAGVTQTPRYLIKTRGQQVTLSCSPISGHRSVSWYQQTPGQGLQFLFEYFSETQRNKGNFPGRFSGRQFSNSRSEMNVSTLELGDSALYLCASSLEGGSYEQYFGPGTRLTVT.

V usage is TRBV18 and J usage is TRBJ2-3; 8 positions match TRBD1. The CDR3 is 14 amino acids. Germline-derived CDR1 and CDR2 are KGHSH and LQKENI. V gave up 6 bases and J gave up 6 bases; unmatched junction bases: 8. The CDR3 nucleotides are TGTGCCAGCTCTTGGACAGGGCAAGACGATACGCAGTATTTT. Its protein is CASSWTGQDDTQYF.

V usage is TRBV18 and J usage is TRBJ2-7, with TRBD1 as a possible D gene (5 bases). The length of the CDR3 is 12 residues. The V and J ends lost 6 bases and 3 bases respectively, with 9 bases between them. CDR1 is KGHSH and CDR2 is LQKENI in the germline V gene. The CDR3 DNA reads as TGTGCCAGCTCGCGTGACAGCTACGAGCAGTACTTC. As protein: CASSRDSYEQYF.

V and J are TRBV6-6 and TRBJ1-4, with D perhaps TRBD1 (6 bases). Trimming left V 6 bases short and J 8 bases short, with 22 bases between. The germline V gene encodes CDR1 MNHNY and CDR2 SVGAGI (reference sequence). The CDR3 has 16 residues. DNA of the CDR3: TGTGCCAGCAGCCACCTCAGGGACAACCGAGGCGAAAAACTGTTTTTT. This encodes CASSHLRDNRGEKLFF.

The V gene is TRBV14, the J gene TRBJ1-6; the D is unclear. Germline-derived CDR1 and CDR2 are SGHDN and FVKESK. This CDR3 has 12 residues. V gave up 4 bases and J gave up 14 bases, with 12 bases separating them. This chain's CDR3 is CASSLESGTLHF. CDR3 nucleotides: TGTGCCAGCAGCCTCGAGTCCGGGACCCTCCACTTT.

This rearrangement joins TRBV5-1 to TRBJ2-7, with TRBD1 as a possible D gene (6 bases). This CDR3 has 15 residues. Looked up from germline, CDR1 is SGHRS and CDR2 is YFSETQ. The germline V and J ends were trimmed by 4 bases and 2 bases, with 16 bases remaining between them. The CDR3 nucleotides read TGCGCCAGCAGCACGGGCCAGACAGGTACCTACGAGCAGTACTTC. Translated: CASSTGQTGTYEQYF.

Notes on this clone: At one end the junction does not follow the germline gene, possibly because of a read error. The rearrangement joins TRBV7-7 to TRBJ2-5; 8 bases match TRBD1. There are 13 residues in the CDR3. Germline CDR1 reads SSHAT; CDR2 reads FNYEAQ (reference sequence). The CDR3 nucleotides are TGTGCTAGCAGCTTAAACAGGGGGGAGACCCAGTACTTC. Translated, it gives CASSLNRGETQYF.

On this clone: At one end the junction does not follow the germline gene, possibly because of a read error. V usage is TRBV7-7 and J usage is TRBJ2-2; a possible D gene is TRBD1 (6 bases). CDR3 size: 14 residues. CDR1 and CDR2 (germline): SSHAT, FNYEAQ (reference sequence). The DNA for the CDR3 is TGTGCTAGCAGCGTAAGAGGGGGCACCGGGGAGCTGTTTTTT. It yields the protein CASSVRGGTGELFF.

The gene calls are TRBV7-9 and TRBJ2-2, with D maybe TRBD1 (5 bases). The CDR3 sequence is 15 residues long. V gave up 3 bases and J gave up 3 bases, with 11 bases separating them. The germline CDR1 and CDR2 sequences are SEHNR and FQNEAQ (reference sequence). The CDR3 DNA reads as TGTGCCAGCAGCTTCGGCAGGGTGGACACCGGGGAGCTGTTTTTT. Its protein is CASSFGRVDTGELFF. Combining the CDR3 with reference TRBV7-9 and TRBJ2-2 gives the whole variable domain DTGVSQNPRHKITKRGQNVTFRCDPISEHNRLYWYRQTLGQGPEFLTYFQNEAQLEKSRLLSDRFSAERPKGSFSTLEIQRTEQGDSAMYLCASSFGRVDTGELFFGEGSRLTVL.

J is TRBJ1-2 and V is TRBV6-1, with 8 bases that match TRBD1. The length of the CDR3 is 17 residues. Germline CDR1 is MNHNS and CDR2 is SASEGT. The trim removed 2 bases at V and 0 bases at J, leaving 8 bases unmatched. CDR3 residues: CASSETGGKRTNYGYTF. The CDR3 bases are TGTGCCAGCAGTGAAACAGGGGGAAAAAGGACTAACTATGGCTACACCTTC.